Following are 10 T cell receptor beta chains from one sample sequenced in a study of T cells in narcolepsy. Profiled with immunoSEQ multiplex PCR; TCRdb holds only in-frame clones, not every one. The sample includes about 35,000 clones, approximately 80% seen only once; the top ten take 0.85% to 1.2%. Sequencing was done on a sample of memory (CD45RA-) CD4+ T cells from blood. Receptor source: a human donor in good health.

The CDR3 DNA reads as TGTGCCAGCGGCAGGGGGATTCGGGAGACCCAGTACTTC. It specifies CASGRGIRETQYF. V is TRBV6-1 and J is TRBJ2-5, with TRBD1 matching 7 bases. The V gene's germline CDR1 is MNHNS and CDR2 SASEGT. V shed 8 bases and J 5 bases; nucleotides not matched to a gene: 8. CDR3 size: 13 residues.

The rearrangement links TRBV5-4 to TRBJ2-5, with D possibly matching TRBD2 (6 bases). CDR1 and CDR2 (germline): SGHNT, YYREEE (reference sequence). CDR3 size: 13 residues. V lost 1 base, J lost 4 bases, and 8 bases lay in between. The CDR3 here is CASSLKAGETQYF. CDR3 DNA sequence: TGTGCCAGCAGCTTGAAAGCGGGAGAGACCCAGTACTTC.

The CDR3 sequence: CASFAYDGIYEQYF. CDR3 DNA: TGTGCCAGCTTCGCCTACGACGGAATCTACGAGCAGTACTTC. The rearrangement joins TRBV2 to TRBJ2-7; D is ambiguous. Germline V gene lookup returns CDR1 SNHLY and CDR2 FYNNEI. V lost 8 bases and J lost 3, with 17 bases in between. The CDR3 extends over 14 amino acids.

This chain connects TRBV11-3 to TRBJ2-5, with 12 bases identical to TRBD2. This CDR3 spans 15 amino acids. V was pared by 4 bases and J by 5 bases, with 5 bases of the junction left unmatched. Germline V gene lookup returns CDR1 SGHNT and CDR2 YENEEA. CDR3 bases: TGTGCCAGCAGCTCCAGACTAGCGGGGGTGGAGACCCAGTACTTC. It codes for CASSSRLAGVETQYF.

This clone was seen only once. This chain connects TRBV2 to TRBJ2-3, with D perhaps TRBD1 or TRBD2 (6 bases each). Trimming shortened V by 4 bases and J by 4 bases, and 12 bases separated the two germline ends. Per the germline V gene, CDR1 is SNHLY and CDR2 is FYNNEI. The length of the CDR3 is 14 residues. Written as DNA, the CDR3 is TGTGCCAGCAGTGTGGCGGAGGGGGCAGATACGCAGTATTTT. Translated: CASSVAEGADTQYF.

This chain joins TRBV28 and TRBJ1-5, with 7 positions matching TRBD1. This CDR3 has 15 residues. Germline V gene lookup returns CDR1 MDHEN and CDR2 SYDVKM. V was clipped by 5 bases and J by 3 bases; unmatched bases: 7. Here the CDR3 reads CASSPTGTYNQPQHF. For the CDR3, the DNA is TGTGCCAGCAGTCCGACAGGGACTTACAATCAGCCCCAGCATTTT.

CDR3: CASSYGGRTEAFF. In DNA, the CDR3 is TGTGCCAGTAGTTATGGAGGGAGGACTGAAGCTTTCTTT. The chain has TRBV19 and TRBJ1-1, with D hard to call. V was shortened by 5 bases and J by 5 bases, with 12 bases between the two germline ends. The CDR3 loop spans 13 amino acids. Germline V CDR1 and CDR2: LNHDA, SQIVND (reference sequence).

The chain combines TRBV2 with TRBJ1-5; D is uncertain. Trimming removed 1 base from V and 11 bases from J, with 12 bases in between. The CDR3 contains 13 residues. Germline V gene data show CDR1 as SNHLY and CDR2 as FYNNEI. CDR3 DNA sequence: TGTGCCAGCAGTGAAGACCACTTCGGATCCCAGCATTTT. Translating gives CASSEDHFGSQHF.

The V and J genes are TRBV19 and TRBJ1-1; 9 nucleotides align to TRBD1. The CDR3 spans 15 residues. Germline values: CDR1 LNHDA, CDR2 SQIVND (reference sequence). With V trimmed by 7 bases and J by 4 bases, 10 bases remained unmatched. The CDR3: CASNTGGGSGTEAFF. CDR3 nucleotide sequence: TGTGCCAGTAATACAGGGGGCGGCTCGGGCACTGAAGCTTTCTTT. The whole variable domain, remainder taken from reference TRBV19 and TRBJ1-1, is DGGITQSPKYLFRKEGQNVTLSCEQNLNHDAMYWYRQDPGQGLRLIYYSQIVNDFQKGDIAEGYSVSREKKESFPLTVTSAQKNPTAFYLCASNTGGGSGTEAFFGQGTRLTVV.

This clone has just a few counts. This rearrangement joins TRBV29-1 to TRBJ2-5; D is possibly TRBD1 (5 bases). Between the trimmed V and J ends, which lost 2 bases and 4 bases, there was a span of 8 bases. CDR1 is SQVTM, CDR2 ANQGSEA, per germline. The CDR3 length is 12 residues. In nucleotides, the CDR3 is TGCAGCGTTGAAAGGGGTGGAGAGACCCAGTACTTC. Its protein is CSVERGGETQYF.